The rows below give T cell receptor beta chains drawn from one sample of a study of T cell changes during pregnancy in multiple sclerosis. Clones were sequenced by immunoSEQ multiplex PCR, and TCRdb holds only the in-frame ones, with some missing. The table records about 75,000 clones, 94% of them present only once. Specimen: CD4+ T cells from peripheral blood mononuclear cells, collected after pregnancy. Every receptor here comes from a female donor with multiple sclerosis, enrolled in a pregnancy study. The CDR3 runs from the conserved cysteine through the conserved F or W. A D gene is named only where the DNA matches it firmly.

j_call: TRBJ2-6; d_call: TRBD1; v_call: TRBV5-4; cdr3_nt: TGTGCCAGCAGCTTCCGGGGAAGACAGGGGACAATCTCTGGGGCCAACGTCCTGACTTTC; cdr3_aa: CASSFRGRQGTISGANVLTF
j_call: TRBJ2-2; d_call: TRBD1; v_call: TRBV5-1; cdr3_nt: TGCGCCAGCAGCTTGGACAGGGGTAGGGACGAGAACACCGGGGAGCTGTTTTTT; cdr3_aa: CASSLDRGRDENTGELFF
j_call: TRBJ1-3; d_call: TRBD1; v_call: TRBV18; cdr3_nt: TGTGCCAGCTCACCCCTTAAAACCCCGGCAGGGGGCCTACACACCATATATTTT; cdr3_aa: CASSPLKTPAGGLHTIYF
j_call: TRBJ1-3; d_call: -; v_call: TRBV6-1; cdr3_nt: TGTGCCAGCTGCTTCGGCGGACAGGGAAACACCATATATTTT; cdr3_aa: CASCFGGQGNTIYF
j_call: TRBJ1-2; d_call: -; v_call: TRBV7-9; cdr3_nt: TGTGCCAGCAGCTTAAGGCAGGGATTAGATGGCTACACCTTC; cdr3_aa: CASSLRQGLDGYTF
j_call: TRBJ1-5; d_call: -; v_call: TRBV6-5; cdr3_nt: TGTGCCAGCAGTTACAGGGGAAGCAATCAGCCCCAGCATTTT; cdr3_aa: CASSYRGSNQPQHF
j_call: TRBJ2-3; d_call: TRBD2; v_call: TRBV28; cdr3_nt: TGTGCCAGCAGTTTTAGCGGGATTAGCACAGATACGCAGTATTTT; cdr3_aa: CASSFSGISTDTQYF
j_call: TRBJ2-3; d_call: TRBD1; v_call: TRBV29-1; cdr3_nt: TGCAGCGTTCTACGCGCTCAGGGGGTAGATACGCAGTATTTT; cdr3_aa: CSVLRAQGVDTQYF
j_call: TRBJ1-1; d_call: -; v_call: TRBV28; cdr3_nt: TGTGCCAGCAGCCCGGACAGCGATACGACGATGGGCACTGAAGCTTTCTTT; cdr3_aa: CASSPDSDTTMGTEAFF
j_call: TRBJ1-2; d_call: -; v_call: TRBV7-2; cdr3_nt: TGTGCCAGCAGCTTGGGCGACAGAGGCTACACCTTC; cdr3_aa: CASSLGDRGYTF